This TCR beta chain stems from a study of blood T cell repertoires in COVID-19. Study details: Acute-phase and convalescent COVID-19 samples originated in the United States, Italy and Spain. T cells, B-cell-depleted T cells, or PBMCs provided the cDNA or gDNA that served as material.

Profiling relied on immunoSEQ multiplex PCR, and the TCRdb table lists in-frame clones only, not all of them. The table shows around 68,000 clones, with roughly 93% occurring only once. V lost 2 bases, J lost 8 bases, and 6 bases stayed unmatched. The germline gives CDR1 SGDLS, CDR2 YYNGEE. The CDR3 has 14 residues. The sample comprised peripheral blood. This receptor was obtained from a human donor in a cohort sampled during active COVID-19. The chain couples TRBV9 to TRBJ2-4, with 8 nucleotides matching TRBD1. The CDR3 loop reads CASSVRGHGDIQYF. CDR3 DNA sequence: TGTGCCAGCAGCGTCAGGGGGCATGGGGACATTCAGTACTTC.